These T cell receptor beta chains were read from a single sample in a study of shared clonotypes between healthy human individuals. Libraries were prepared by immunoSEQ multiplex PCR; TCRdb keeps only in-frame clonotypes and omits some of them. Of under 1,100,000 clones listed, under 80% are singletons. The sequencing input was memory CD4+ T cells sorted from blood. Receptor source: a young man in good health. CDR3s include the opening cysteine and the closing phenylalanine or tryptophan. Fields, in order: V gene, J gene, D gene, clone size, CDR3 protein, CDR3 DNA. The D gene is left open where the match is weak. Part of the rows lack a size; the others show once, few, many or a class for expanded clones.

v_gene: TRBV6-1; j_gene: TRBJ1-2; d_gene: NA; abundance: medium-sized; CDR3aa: CASSVAPNYGYTF; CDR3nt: TGTGCCAGCAGTGTGGCACCGAACTATGGCTACACCTTC
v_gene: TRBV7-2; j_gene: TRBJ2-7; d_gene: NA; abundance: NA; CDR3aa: CASSKGGTYEQYF; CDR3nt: TGTGCCAGCAGCAAAGGGGGGACCTACGAGCAGTACTTC
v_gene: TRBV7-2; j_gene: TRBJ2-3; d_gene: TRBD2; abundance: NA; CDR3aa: CASSLDGGRTMDTQYF; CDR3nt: TGTGCCAGCAGCTTAGATGGCGGGAGAACGATGGATACGCAGTATTTT
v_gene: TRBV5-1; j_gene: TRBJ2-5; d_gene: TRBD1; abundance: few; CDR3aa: CASSAQGSRETQYF; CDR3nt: TGCGCCAGCAGCGCACAGGGGAGTAGGGAGACCCAGTACTTC
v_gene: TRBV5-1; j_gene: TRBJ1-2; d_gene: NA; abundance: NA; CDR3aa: CASSLATRNYGYTF; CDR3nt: TGTGCCAGCAGCTTGGCGACCCGGAACTATGGCTACACCTTC
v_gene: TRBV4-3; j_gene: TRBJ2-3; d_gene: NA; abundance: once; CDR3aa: CASSQGAGQTDTQYF; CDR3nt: TGCGCCAGCAGCCAAGGCGCGGGACAAACAGATACGCAGTATTTT
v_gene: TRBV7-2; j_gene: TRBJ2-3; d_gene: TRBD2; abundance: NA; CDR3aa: CASTHSSGKSTDTQYF; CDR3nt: TGTGCCAGCACCCACTCTAGCGGGAAAAGCACAGATACGCAGTATTTT
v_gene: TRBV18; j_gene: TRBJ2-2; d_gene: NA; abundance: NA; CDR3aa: CASSSTESWNTGELFF; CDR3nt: TGTGCCAGCTCATCGACAGAAAGCTGGAACACCGGGGAGCTGTTTTTT
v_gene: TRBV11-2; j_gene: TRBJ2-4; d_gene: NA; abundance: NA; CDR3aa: CASSSSTVGNIQYF; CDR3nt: TGTGCCAGCAGCTCATCGACAGTGGGGAACATTCAGTACTTC
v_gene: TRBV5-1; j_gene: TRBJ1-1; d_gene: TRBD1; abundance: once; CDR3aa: CASSLAGGGTEAFF; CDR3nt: TGCGCCAGCAGCTTGGCAGGGGGCGGGACTGAAGCTTTCTTT
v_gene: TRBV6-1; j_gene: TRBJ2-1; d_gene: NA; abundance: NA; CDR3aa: CASSEGRQGPNEQFF; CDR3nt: TGTGCCAGCAGTGAAGGAAGGCAGGGCCCCAATGAGCAGTTCTTC
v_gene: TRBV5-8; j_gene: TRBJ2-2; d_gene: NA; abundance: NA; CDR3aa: CASSSRLGTGELFF; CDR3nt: TGTGCCAGCAGCTCCAGACTTGGAACCGGGGAGCTGTTTTTT
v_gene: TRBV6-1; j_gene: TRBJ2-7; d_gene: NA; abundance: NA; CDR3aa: CASSEAWGITYEQYF; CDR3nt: TGTGCCAGCAGTGAAGCGTGGGGGATCACCTACGAGCAGTACTTC
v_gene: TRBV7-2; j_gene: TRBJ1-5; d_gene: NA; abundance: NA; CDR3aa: CASSLGQSNQPQHF; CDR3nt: TGTGCCAGCAGCTTAGGGCAAAGCAATCAGCCCCAGCATTTT
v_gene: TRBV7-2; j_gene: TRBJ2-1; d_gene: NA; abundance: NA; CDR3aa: CASSPVGRPPFF; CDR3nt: TGTGCCAGCAGCCCCGTCGGACGCCCTCCGTTCTTC
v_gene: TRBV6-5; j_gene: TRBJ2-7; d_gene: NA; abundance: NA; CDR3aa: CASRSTGISYEQYF; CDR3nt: TGTGCCAGCAGGTCTACGGGGATTTCCTACGAGCAGTACTTC
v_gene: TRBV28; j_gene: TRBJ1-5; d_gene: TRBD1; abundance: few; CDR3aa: CASRGPGGRRRGQPQHF; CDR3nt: TGTGCCAGCAGAGGTCCAGGGGGCCGACGTCGGGGTCAGCCCCAGCATTTT
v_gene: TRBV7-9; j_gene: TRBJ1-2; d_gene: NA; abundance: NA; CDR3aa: CASSRGGGGYTF; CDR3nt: TGTGCCAGCAGCCGAGGGGGAGGGGGCTACACCTTC
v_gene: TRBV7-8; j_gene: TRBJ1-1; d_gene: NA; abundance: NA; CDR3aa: CASSGGRNTEAFF; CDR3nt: TGTGCCAGCAGCGGAGGAAGGAACACTGAAGCTTTCTTT
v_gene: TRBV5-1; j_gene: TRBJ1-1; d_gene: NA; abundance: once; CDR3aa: CASSEGMNTEAFF; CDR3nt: TGCGCCAGTTCCGAGGGCATGAACACTGAAGCTTTCTTT
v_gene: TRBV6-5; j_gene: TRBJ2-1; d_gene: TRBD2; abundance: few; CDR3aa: CASSLGLAGFNNEQFF; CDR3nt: TGTGCCAGCAGTTTGGGACTAGCGGGGTTTAATAATGAGCAGTTCTTC
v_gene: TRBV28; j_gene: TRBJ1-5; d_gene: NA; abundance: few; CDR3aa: CASIPQPNQPQHF; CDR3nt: TGTGCCAGCATCCCACAGCCGAATCAGCCCCAGCATTTT
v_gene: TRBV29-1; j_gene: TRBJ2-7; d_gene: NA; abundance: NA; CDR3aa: CSVKWAPSSYEQYF; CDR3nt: TGCAGCGTTAAGTGGGCTCCGAGCTCCTACGAGCAGTACTTC
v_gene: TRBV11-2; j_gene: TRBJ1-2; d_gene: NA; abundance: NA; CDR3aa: CASSFPESMRGYTF; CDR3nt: TGTGCCAGCAGCTTCCCGGAGTCTATGAGGGGCTACACCTTC
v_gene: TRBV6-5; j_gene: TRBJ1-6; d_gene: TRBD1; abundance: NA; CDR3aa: CASSLDRDRLPLHF; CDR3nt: TGTGCCAGCAGTCTCGACAGGGACCGTTTGCCCCTCCACTTT
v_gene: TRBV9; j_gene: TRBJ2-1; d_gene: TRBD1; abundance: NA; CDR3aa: CASSPSDRSKNEQFF; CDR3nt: TGTGCCAGCAGCCCGTCGGACAGGTCAAAAAATGAGCAGTTCTTC
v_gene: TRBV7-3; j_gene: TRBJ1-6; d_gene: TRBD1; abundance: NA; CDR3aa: CASSPGQQNSPLHF; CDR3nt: TGTGCCAGCAGCCCGGGACAGCAGAATTCACCCCTCCACTTT
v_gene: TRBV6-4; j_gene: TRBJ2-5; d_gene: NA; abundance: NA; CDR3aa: CASGDKYQETQYF; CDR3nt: TGTGCCAGCGGCGACAAGTACCAAGAGACCCAGTACTTC
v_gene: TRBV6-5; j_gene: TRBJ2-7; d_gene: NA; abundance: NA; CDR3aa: CASSYSADHSYEQYF; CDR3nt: TGTGCCAGCAGCTATTCAGCGGACCACTCCTACGAGCAGTACTTC
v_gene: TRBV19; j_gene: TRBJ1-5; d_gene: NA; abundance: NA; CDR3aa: CASSTQRDQPQHF; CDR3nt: TGTGCCAGTAGTACACAAAGAGATCAGCCCCAGCATTTT
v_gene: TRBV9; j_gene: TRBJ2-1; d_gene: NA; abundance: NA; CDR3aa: CASSVRTGSLYNEQFF; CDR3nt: TGTGCCAGCAGCGTTCGGACGGGTTCCCTCTACAATGAGCAGTTCTTC
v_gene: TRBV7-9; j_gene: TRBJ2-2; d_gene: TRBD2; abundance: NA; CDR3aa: CASSLRIAGEGTGELFF; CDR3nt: TGTGCCAGCAGCCTGCGGATAGCGGGAGAAGGCACCGGGGAGCTGTTTTTT
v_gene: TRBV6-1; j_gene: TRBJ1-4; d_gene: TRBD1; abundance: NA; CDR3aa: CASRFSTGNEKLFF; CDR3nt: TGTGCCAGCAGGTTCTCGACAGGGAATGAAAAACTGTTTTTT
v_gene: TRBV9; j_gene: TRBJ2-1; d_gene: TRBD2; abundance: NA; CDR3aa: CASSRSSSGGEGEQFF; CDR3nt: TGTGCCAGCAGCCGCTCGTCGAGCGGGGGGGAGGGAGAGCAGTTCTTC
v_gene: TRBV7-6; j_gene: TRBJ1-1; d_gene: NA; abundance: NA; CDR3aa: CASSLMQATEAFF; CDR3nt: TGTGCCAGCAGCTTAATGCAGGCCACTGAAGCTTTCTTT
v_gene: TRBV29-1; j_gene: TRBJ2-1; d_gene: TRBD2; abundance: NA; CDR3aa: CSVESASGSFSYNEQFF; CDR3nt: TGCAGCGTTGAGTCCGCTAGCGGGAGTTTTTCCTACAATGAGCAGTTCTTC
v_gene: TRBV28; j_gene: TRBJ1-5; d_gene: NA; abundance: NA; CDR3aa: CASRAPNQPQHF; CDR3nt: TGTGCCAGCAGAGCCCCTAATCAGCCCCAGCATTTT
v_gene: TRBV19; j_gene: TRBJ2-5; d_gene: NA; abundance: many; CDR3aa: CASSMRVGTQYF; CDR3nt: TGTGCCAGTAGTATGAGGGTCGGGACCCAGTACTTC
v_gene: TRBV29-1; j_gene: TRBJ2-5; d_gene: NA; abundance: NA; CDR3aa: CSVVRGGETQYF; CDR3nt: TGCAGCGTTGTTAGGGGCGGGGAGACCCAGTACTTC
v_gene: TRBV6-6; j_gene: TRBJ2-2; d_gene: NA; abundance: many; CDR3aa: CASSTNSGNTGELFF; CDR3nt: TGTGCCAGCAGCACTAACTCGGGGAACACCGGGGAGCTGTTTTTT
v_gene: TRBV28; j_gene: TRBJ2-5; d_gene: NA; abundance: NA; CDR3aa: CASSPQLRAYQETQYF; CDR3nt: TGTGCCAGCAGCCCCCAACTCCGGGCGTACCAAGAGACCCAGTACTTC
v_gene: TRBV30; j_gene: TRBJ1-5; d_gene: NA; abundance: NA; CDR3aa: CAWSSGMGGQPQHF; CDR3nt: TGTGCCTGGAGTTCCGGGATGGGGGGTCAGCCCCAGCATTTT